The clone carrying this TCR beta chain occurred many times. The data were taken from a study of prognosis after radiotherapy for stage I lung cancer. Overall study context: Patients in the cohort never received concurrent therapy with stereotactic body radiotherapy.

CDR1 is SGDLS and CDR2 is YYNGEE in the germline V gene. This CDR3 is built from 15 residues. V was cut by 8 bases and J by 1 base, with 19 bases left in between. The patient cohort was node-negative on CT and PET/CT, with no prior chemotherapy, radiotherapy or other malignancies. Genomic DNA was subjected to two-round multiplex PCR for amplification of TCR beta CDR3. First-round PCR, the initial amplification, used primers specific to each TRBV and TRBJ gene. TCRdb redid the calling of the multiplex PCR reads with MiXCR, one entry per CDR3 protein. The sample carries roughly 26,000 distinct CDR3 sequences, around 30% recorded once.

The chain has TRBV9 and TRBJ2-7; no reliable D call. The sequence was collected from a donor aged 50 or older with non-small cell lung cancer. The sequencing used PBMCs, collected before or after stereotactic body radiation therapy (not recorded which). In nucleotides, the CDR3 is TGTGCCAGTCTTATTCCGGGTTTGGGGTCCTACGAGCAGTACTTC. It is translated as CASLIPGLGSYEQYF.